The T cell receptor beta chain described here comes from a study of shared clonotypes between healthy human individuals. Notes on the study in general: Tissue TCR repertoires likely differ from these blood-only repertoires. Clonotypes shared by all four donors outscored non-shared clonotypes in generation probability.

A note on this clone: The antigen remains unidentified.

The CDR3 length is 13 residues. Germline V gives CDR1 ENHRY, CDR2 SYGVKD. V lost 2 bases to trimming and J lost 6 bases, with 11 bases between them. Investigators divided CD4+ cells into CD45RA+ naive and CD45RA-negative memory subsets. Deep-level settings were used for running the assay. Data came from immunoSEQ multiplex PCR; TCRdb stores just in-frame clones and leaves some out. The sample includes a few million clones, approximately 94% of them seen just once. The TCR sequence derives from a man aged 18 to 30 in good health. This sequence joins TRBV10-3 and TRBJ2-7; no firm D call. The sample comprised naive CD4+ T cells sorted from blood. Subset given: CD45RA+ positively selected. CDR3 sequence reads: CAISERQTGEQYF. DNA of the CDR3: TGTGCCATCAGTGAGCGGCAGACCGGCGAGCAGTACTTC.